Presented here are 20 T cell receptor beta chains from one specimen sequenced in a study of control samples from healthy donors and cancer patients. Repertoires were generated with immunoSEQ multiplex PCR, while TCRdb's copy carries only in-frame clones and drops some. Of about 150,000 clones listed, approximately 96% are singletons. Sequencing was done on a sample of blood. Source of these receptors: a woman aged 40 to 50 in good health.

CDR3 sequence: CASNHRGPRETQYF. As DNA, the CDR3 is TGCGCCAGCAACCACAGGGGGCCGAGGGAGACCCAGTACTTC. The V and J genes are TRBV5-1 and TRBJ2-5, with TRBD1 matching over 9 bases. The V and J ends lost 6 bases and 5 bases, in that order; junction bases with no gene match: 8. This CDR3 contains 14 residues. Germline CDR1 and CDR2: SGHRS and YFSETQ.

The gene calls are TRBV11-2 and TRBJ2-1, with D uncertain. Trimming stripped 6 bases from V and 3 bases from J, with 24 bases between. The CDR3 length is 18 residues. Germline lookup yields CDR1 SGHAT and CDR2 FQNNGV. CDR3 amino acids: CASSHPDGGSTIYNEQFF. The CDR3 DNA reads TGTGCCAGCAGTCACCCCGACGGCGGTAGCACAATCTACAATGAGCAGTTCTTC.

This clone was observed once. The rearrangement joins TRBV6-6 to TRBJ2-2; tentatively, D is TRBD1 or TRBD2 (5 bases each). CDR3 length: 15 residues. The V and J ends lost 3 bases and 0 bases respectively, with 8 bases between them. CDR1 and CDR2 from the germline V gene are MNHNY and SVGAGI (reference sequence). The chain's CDR3 is CASSYGTPNTGELFF. The CDR3, as DNA: TGTGCCAGCAGTTATGGGACGCCGAACACCGGGGAGCTGTTTTTT.

CDR3 DNA sequence: TGTGCCAGTAGTATCCGGACAGGGGGCGCTTACACTGAAGCTTTCTTT. Translation gives CASSIRTGGAYTEAFF. The V and J genes are TRBV19 and TRBJ1-1, with 11 bases aligning to TRBD1. The CDR3 is 16 amino acids. V was pared by 3 bases and J by 3 bases, with 6 bases of the junction left unmatched. The germline V gene has CDR1 LNHDA and CDR2 SQIVND (reference sequence).

The V and J genes are TRBV5-1 and TRBJ1-2, with a weak D call TRBD1 (5 bases). The germline V gene has CDR1 SGHRS and CDR2 YFSETQ. The CDR3 extends over 14 amino acids. V dropped 1 base and J dropped 2 bases, with 9 bases sitting between them. The CDR3 loop is CASSLRGANYGYTF. Here the CDR3 DNA reads TGCGCCAGCAGCTTGCGGGGCGCAAACTATGGCTACACCTTC.

The rearrangement uses TRBV6-5 and TRBJ1-5, with a weak D call TRBD1 (5 bases). The CDR3 loop spans 15 amino acids. Germline-derived CDR1 and CDR2 are MNHEY and SVGAGI. The V end lost 0 bases, the J end lost 2 bases, and 8 bases lay between the germline ends. Here the CDR3 DNA reads TGTGCCAGCAGTTACTCGACGGGGCGCAATCAGCCCCAGCATTTT. Translating it yields CASSYSTGRNQPQHF.

The chain couples TRBV3-1 (or the pseudogene TRBV3-2) to TRBJ1-4; D ambiguous. V lost 1 base and J 11 bases, leaving 11 bases between the germline ends. The CDR3 spans 13 residues. Germline V lookup: CDR1 LGHDT, CDR2 YNNKEL (reference sequence). Here the CDR3 DNA reads TGTGCCAGCAGCCAAGCAATTGGAGTTAAACTGTTTTTT. This codes for CASSQAIGVKLFF.

The chain is built from TRBV19 and TRBJ2-1; TRBD1 aligns across 7 bases. Germline V gives CDR1 LNHDA, CDR2 SQIVND (reference sequence). The CDR3 is 13 residues long. The ends lost 7 bases at V and 9 bases at J; junction bases unmatched: 9. The DNA for the CDR3 is TGTGCCAGTACCCAGGGGGTTGTCCGTGAGCAGTTCTTC. This gives the protein CASTQGVVREQFF.

This chain connects TRBV7-8 to TRBJ2-5; D unresolved. The V and J ends lost 4 bases and 3 bases respectively, with 6 bases between them. Germline V CDR1 and CDR2: SGHVS, FQNEAQ. CDR3 length: 12 residues. The CDR3 DNA follows: TGTGCCAGCAGCTCGAGCAAAGAGACCCAGTACTTC. Amino acid sequence: CASSSSKETQYF.

The genes are TRBV6-5 and TRBJ2-6; D is unclear. Trimming stripped 9 bases from V and 3 bases from J, with 6 bases between. From germline, CDR1 is MNHEY and CDR2 SVGAGI. The CDR3 runs 12 residues. DNA of the CDR3: TGTGCCAGTTGGAGTGGGGCCAACGTCCTGACTTTC. Protein product: CASWSGANVLTF.

The rearrangement joins TRBV18 to TRBJ2-5; the D is unclear. V was cut by 6 bases and J by 5 bases, with 13 bases left in between. Germline values: CDR1 KGHSH, CDR2 LQKENI. The CDR3 has 13 residues. The CDR3: CASSGQVDETQYF. The CDR3 DNA reads as TGTGCCAGCTCCGGCCAGGTAGACGAGACCCAGTACTTC.

The rearrangement uses TRBV5-1 and TRBJ1-2, with D possibly being TRBD1 (5 bases). Trimming pared 5 bases from V and 4 bases from J, leaving 12 bases between. CDR3 length equals 13 residues. CDR1 and CDR2 (germline): SGHRS, YFSETQ. The CDR3 sequence: CASSQGNVYGYTF. The CDR3 nucleotides are TGCGCCAGCAGTCAGGGAAATGTCTATGGCTACACCTTC.

This sequence joins TRBV5-4 and TRBJ1-4; D gene uncertain. This CDR3 has 13 residues. The V gene's germline CDR1 is SGHNT and CDR2 YYREEE (reference sequence). The V gene lost 5 bases and the J gene lost 8 bases, with 13 bases spanning the gap. CDR3 in DNA: TGTGCCAGCAGTGGACTAGAAGGCGAAAAACTGTTTTTT. The encoded protein is CASSGLEGEKLFF.

The gene calls are TRBV5-4 and TRBJ2-7, with D perhaps matching TRBD2 (6 bases). This CDR3 has 15 residues. V was cut by 0 bases and J by 2 bases, with 12 bases left in between. Germline lookup yields CDR1 SGHNT and CDR2 YYREEE (reference sequence). CDR3 residues: CASSLELGRTYEQYF. CDR3 bases: TGTGCCAGCAGCTTGGAGCTGGGGAGGACCTACGAGCAGTACTTC.

The gene calls are TRBV6-5 and TRBJ1-3, with 7 positions matching TRBD1. This CDR3 has 14 residues. V dropped 6 bases and J dropped 0; count of bases not matched to a gene: 2. Germline CDR1 reads MNHEY; CDR2 reads SVGAGI. The CDR3 DNA reads as TGTGCCAGCAGGGACAGGCCCTCTGGAAACACCATATATTTT. Its protein is CASRDRPSGNTIYF.

The J gene is TRBJ2-5, the V gene TRBV27, with D maybe TRBD2 (6 bases). This CDR3 contains 18 residues. CDR1 is MNHEY, CDR2 SMNVEV, per germline (reference sequence). V shed 3 bases and J shed 1 base, with 21 bases lying between them. CDR3 in DNA: TGTGCCAGCAGTTTTGGGGCCAGGCGGGGAGCATTCCAAGAGACCCAGTACTTC. It codes for CASSFGARRGAFQETQYF.

This clone has only one observation. The V gene is TRBV13, the J gene TRBJ1-1; 8 bases are a match to TRBD1. In germline, CDR1 is PRHDT, CDR2 FYEKMQ (reference sequence). The V and J ends lost 5 bases and 0 bases, in that order; junction bases with no gene match: 8. The CDR3 contains 16 residues. The CDR3 DNA sequence: TGTGCCAGCAGCGGCCGGACAGGGAGGGTGAACACTGAAGCTTTCTTT. Its protein product is CASSGRTGRVNTEAFF. Together with reference TRBV13 and TRBJ1-1, the CDR3 gives the full variable domain: AAGVIQSPRHLIKEKRETATLKCYPIPRHDTVYWYQQGPGQDPQFLISFYEKMQSDKGSIPDRFSAQQFSDYHSELNMSSLELGDSALYFCASSGRTGRVNTEAFFGQGTRLTVV.

The rearrangement links TRBV6-5 to TRBJ2-2, with D unclear. The germline V gene encodes CDR1 MNHEY and CDR2 SVGAGI. The CDR3 is 14 amino acids. Trimming stripped 2 bases from V and 8 bases from J, with 12 bases between. Here the CDR3 reads CASSYLRVTGELFF. The DNA of the CDR3 is TGTGCCAGCAGTTACCTAAGGGTTACTGGGGAGCTGTTTTTT.

The gene calls are TRBV5-8 and TRBJ1-2, with 8 bases identical to TRBD1. The germline CDR1 and CDR2 sequences are SGHTS and YDEGEE. CDR3 length: 18 amino acids. The V gene end was trimmed by 0 bases and the J gene end by 4 bases; junction bases not matched to a gene: 14. The CDR3 sequence: CASSLDGGAGGRIYGYTF. The CDR3 DNA follows: TGTGCCAGCAGCTTGGACGGGGGTGCAGGGGGCAGGATCTATGGCTACACCTTC.

A single count supports this clone. The V gene is TRBV27, the J gene TRBJ1-2; 9 bases agree with TRBD1. The CDR3 is made up of 14 amino acids. Trimming at V came to 4 bases and at J to 6 bases, leaving 6 bases not matched to a gene. The germline V gene encodes CDR1 MNHEY and CDR2 SMNVEV (reference sequence). The CDR3, as DNA: TGTGCCAGCAGTTCCTGGGACAGGGAGAATGGCTACACCTTC. It is translated as CASSSWDRENGYTF.